The 14 T cell receptor beta chains presented below share a single source sample, sequenced in a study of tumor and adjacent non-tumor tissue in lung cancer. The library came from three nested PCR rounds adapted from ARM-PCR protocols. TCRdb reprocessed the multiplex PCR reads with MiXCR, giving one entry per CDR3 protein. The sample has 90,000 to 100,000 distinct CDR3 sequences, about 80% seen once. RNA was extracted from bulk tissue without any cell sorting. More than 3 cm separated this lung sample from the edge of the tumor. The sequenced material came from distant non-tumor lung tissue. The receptor source for this set is a man in his sixties with small cell lung cancer.

V is TRBV12-3 or TRBV12-4 and J is TRBJ2-2, with 8 bases matching TRBD1. V lost 6 bases, J lost 6 bases, and 9 bases stayed unmatched. The CDR3 consists of 15 residues. The CDR3 DNA sequence: TGTGCCAGCAGCTTCTCTGGGACAGGCGCCGGGGAGCTGTTTTTT. Translation gives CASSFSGTGAGELFF.

As for this clonotype: Relative to the germline gene, one junction end is altered; a read error may explain this. Here the CDR3 reads CASSLVTSQSSFNEQLF. For the CDR3, the DNA is TGTGCCAGCAGCTTAGTGACATCCCAGAGCTCCTTCAATGAGCAGTTATTC. V and J are TRBV11-2 and TRBJ2-1; D is undetermined. Germline-derived CDR1 and CDR2 are SGHAT and FQNNGV. The CDR3 is 17 amino acids.

This clonotype appeared many times. This rearrangement joins TRBV28 to TRBJ2-7; 11 nucleotides agree with TRBD1. With 6 bases clipped from V and 0 bases from J, the junction kept 1 base outside the gene matches. Germline V gene sequence: CDR1 MDHEN, CDR2 SYDVKM. The length of the CDR3 is 14 residues. The CDR3 sequence: CASRGQGVSYEQYF. The CDR3 region has the DNA TGTGCCAGCAGGGGACAGGGGGTCTCCTACGAGCAGTACTTC.

A single count supports this clonotype. The rearrangement joins TRBV5-6 to TRBJ2-1, with D perhaps TRBD2 (5 bases). The V and J ends lost 4 bases and 2 bases respectively, with 19 bases between them. The CDR3 covers 17 residues. Germline V gives CDR1 SGHDT, CDR2 YYEEEE. The CDR3 sequence is CASSRTRLALTYNEQFF. In DNA, the CDR3 is TGTGCCAGCAGCCGGACCAGATTAGCGCTAACCTACAATGAGCAGTTCTTC.

Concerning this clonotype: One junction end does not reproduce the germline sequence, and a read error may be involved. This chain links TRBV12-3 or TRBV12-4 with TRBJ1-2, with 8 positions matching TRBD1. The CDR3 runs to 14 residues. The CDR3 protein is CVSSFSMTGEGYTF. As DNA, the CDR3 is TGTGTCAGCAGTTTCTCCATGACAGGGGAAGGCTACACCTTC.

This chain links TRBV6-6 with TRBJ1-2; D possibly corresponds to TRBD1 (5 bases). The CDR3 loop spans 14 amino acids. CDR1 is MNHNY, CDR2 SVGAGI, per germline (reference sequence). Trimming shortened V by 7 bases and J by 3 bases, and 15 bases separated the two germline ends. CDR3 residues: CASTQQDADYGYTF. Here the CDR3 DNA reads TGTGCCAGCACCCAACAGGATGCAGACTATGGCTACACCTTC.

Remarks on this clonotype: A much larger clone lies a single base off, so this may be a read error. The gene calls are TRBV13 and TRBJ2-3, with 10 nucleotides matching TRBD2. Germline loops: CDR1 PRHDT, CDR2 FYEKMQ (reference sequence). This CDR3 spans 17 amino acids. The CDR3 nucleotides read TGTGCCAGCAGCTTAAGGCTAGCGGGAGCGGGATCAGATATGCAGTATTTT. Translating gives CASSLRLAGAGSDMQYF.

There are a few counts of this clonotype. An end of the junction differs from the germline gene, which may be a read error. The chain couples TRBV6-2 or TRBV6-3 to TRBJ1-5, with D hard to call. CDR3 length: 14 amino acids. The germline V gene has CDR1 MNHEY and CDR2 SVGEGT. The CDR3 loop is CTSSYVYSNQPQHF. The CDR3 coding sequence is TGTACCAGCAGTTACGTGTATAGTAATCAGCCCCAGCATTTT.

Regarding this clonotype: This may stem from a read error, because a much larger clone lies one nucleotide away. V usage is TRBV20-1 and J usage is TRBJ1-2; D is perhaps TRBD1 (6 bases). There are 15 residues in the CDR3. Looked up from germline, CDR1 is DFQATT and CDR2 is SNEGSKA (reference sequence). CDR3 nucleotide sequence: TGCATTGCTTCCCCCCCCTCTGGGGGGCCTCAGGGCTACACCTTC. This sequence encodes CIASPPSGGPQGYTF.

Points on this clonotype: A read error may account for a junction end that differs from germline. J is TRBJ1-4 and V is TRBV6-6; D is unresolved. This CDR3 is 14 amino acids long. Germline CDR1 and CDR2: MNHNY and SVGAGI (reference sequence). This CDR3 reads CTSSHIATNEKLFF. The CDR3 nucleotides read TGTACCAGCAGCCACATTGCAACTAATGAAAAACTGTTTTTT.

For this clonotype: This may be a read error: a much more frequent sequence differs by one nucleotide. The chain is built from TRBV20-1 and TRBJ2-2; TRBD2 aligns across 11 bases. This CDR3 region has 16 residues. Per germline, CDR1 DFQATT and CDR2 SNEGSKA (reference sequence). The CDR3 DNA is TGCAGTGCTAGGGGGACTAGCGGTCCCGCGGGCGGGGAGCTGCTTTTT. It translates to CSARGTSGPAGGELLF.

In its sample, this clonotype was seen once. The missing conserved phenylalanine or tryptophan at the end of this CDR3 makes a read error likely. The genes are TRBV12-3 or TRBV12-4 and TRBJ2-3; 7 bases match TRBD2. The CDR3 is 14 amino acids. CDR3: CGSSRTRTTDTQYL. The DNA of the CDR3 is TGTGGCAGCAGTCGGACTAGGACGACAGATACGCAGTATCTT.

In regard to this clonotype: No conserved phenylalanine or tryptophan ends this CDR3, so it is likely a read error. No DNA is shown, since the ends of the CDR3 on it are uncertain; the CDR3 is the one TCRdb lists. CDR3 residues: CSSRVLFSGNTIYS. The J gene is TRBJ1-3, the V gene TRBV21-1. TRBV21-1 is annotated as a pseudogene. The CDR3 is 14 residues long, ends included.

A word on this clonotype: A read error may produce the germline difference seen at one junction end. The chain links TRBV30 to TRBJ2-4, with TRBD1 matching over 9 bases. CDR1 is GTSNPN, CDR2 SVGIG, per germline (reference sequence). This CDR3 comprises 16 residues. Written as DNA, the CDR3 is TGTGCCTGGAGTGTGGGGACAGGGAGAGCCAAAAACATTCAGCACTTC. It is translated as CAWSVGTGRAKNIQHF.